This T cell receptor (beta chain) was recorded in a study of long-term antiretroviral therapy in people with HIV. Findings of the study overall: Those clones which expanded before ART made up the dominant part of the repertoire at all time points.

With 3 bases removed from V and 0 bases from J, the gap between germline ends came to 8 bases. Germline CDR1 reads MGHDK; CDR2 reads SYGVNS. The CDR3 is made up of 14 amino acids. Sequencing used immunoSEQ v3.0 at survey level. Method: immunoSEQ multiplex PCR; TCRdb's copy keeps in-frame clones and lacks some. Of fewer than 40,000 clones listed, less than 90% were seen once; the top ten hold roughly 3.9%. This clone is a singleton in its sample. The antigen is not known. The chain couples TRBV25-1 to TRBJ2-5; possible D gene TRBD2, 5 bases. The sequence was collected from a woman aged 18-35 years with HIV. Sequences were derived from unsorted PBMCs, sampled just before starting antiretroviral therapy. Here the CDR3 reads CASSDGDYQETQYF. The CDR3 region has the DNA TGTGCCAGCAGTGACGGGGATTACCAAGAGACCCAGTACTTC.